The 21 T cell receptor beta chains listed next were all sequenced from one sample in a study of CD8 T cells in ankylosing spondylitis. TCRdb reanalysed the 5' RACE reads using MiXCR and keeps one entry per CDR3 protein. The sample records around 180,000 distinct CDR3 sequences, 18% being singletons. Specimen: blood, either unsorted or a sorted T cell fraction (not recorded which). Receptors originate from a male donor between 5 and 35 years old with ankylosing spondylitis or in good health (not recorded which).

The V call is TRBV29-1, the J call TRBJ2-3; D is unresolved. Trimming stripped 4 bases from V and 1 base from J, with 6 bases between. Germline V gene sequence: CDR1 SQVTM, CDR2 ANQGSEA. The CDR3 is 12 residues long. The CDR3 DNA reads TGCAGCGTTGGACCCGGCACAGATACGCAGTATTTT. Encoded protein: CSVGPGTDTQYF.

This chain uses TRBV6-5 with TRBJ2-1, with a tentative D call TRBD2 (5 bases). Trimming shortened V by 2 bases and J by 8 bases, and 10 bases separated the two germline ends. There are 13 residues in the CDR3. CDR1 MNHEY and CDR2 SVGAGI come from the germline V gene. Here the CDR3 DNA reads TGTGCCAGCAGTTACGGAGCGGACGATGAGCAGTTCTTC. Residues: CASSYGADDEQFF.

A remark on this clonotype: A single base separates this from a much larger clone, so it may be a read error. The rearrangement uses TRBV6-6 and TRBJ1-1, with D unclear. CDR1 and CDR2 (germline): MNHNY, SVGAGI (reference sequence). The CDR3 contains 11 residues. V gave up 6 bases and J gave up 6 bases, with 8 bases separating them. CDR3 region: CASSYNPEAFF. The CDR3 bases are TGTGCCAGCAGCTATAACCCTGAAGCTTTCTTT.

This clonotype came up many times. The chain is built from TRBV6-2 or TRBV6-3 and TRBJ2-7; D remains ambiguous. Germline CDR1 reads MNHEY; CDR2 reads SVGEGT. V was pared by 3 bases and J by 6 bases, with 9 bases between. The CDR3 sequence is 12 residues long. The CDR3 DNA is TGTGCCAGCAGTTATGCGACTTTCGAGCAGTACTTC. Protein sequence: CASSYATFEQYF.

This clonotype was counted at least ten times. The gene calls are TRBV9 and TRBJ1-1; D remains ambiguous. Trimming took off 0 bases at V and 1 base at J, with 7 bases between the two ends. The V gene's germline CDR1 is SGDLS and CDR2 YYNGEE. This CDR3 is 14 amino acids long. The CDR3, as DNA: TGTGCCAGCAGCGTAGGGCAGTCGAACACTGAAGCTTTCTTT. This gives the protein CASSVGQSNTEAFF.

This clonotype was detected only a few times. The chain links TRBV5-1 to TRBJ2-3; maybe TRBD1 (6 bases). The CDR3 covers 15 residues. With 4 bases removed from V and 4 bases from J, the gap between germline ends came to 16 bases. The germline CDR1 and CDR2 sequences are SGHRS and YFSETQ. The CDR3 DNA sequence: TGCGCCAGCAGCGATTACAGGGTGATGCCAGATACGCAGTATTTT. Translation: CASSDYRVMPDTQYF.

The chain recombines TRBV12-3 or TRBV12-4 with TRBJ2-7; D uncertain. V was cut by 1 base and J by 5 bases, with 6 bases left in between. The CDR3 runs to 12 residues. The CDR3 spells CASSLGVNEQYF. CDR3 coding DNA: TGTGCCAGCAGTTTAGGTGTCAACGAGCAGTACTTC.

This clonotype was counted many times. The chain employs TRBV29-1 and TRBJ1-1, with D uncertain. The CDR3 consists of 12 residues. Per the germline V gene, CDR1 is SQVTM and CDR2 is ANQGSEA. The V and J ends lost 2 bases and 1 base respectively, with 5 bases between them. In DNA, the CDR3 is TGCAGCGTTGAACCGGGGAACACTGAAGCTTTCTTT. As protein: CSVEPGNTEAFF.

There are many counts of this clonotype. The chain joins TRBV10-3 to TRBJ2-2; D gene uncertain. From germline, CDR1 is ENHRY and CDR2 SYGVKD. The CDR3 has 12 residues. V was clipped by 1 base and J by 3 bases, with 0 bases between them. CDR3 sequence (DNA): TGTGCCATCAGTGAGTACACCGGGGAGCTGTTTTTT. Translating gives CAISEYTGELFF.

This clonotype was seen ten or more times. This rearrangement joins TRBV4-3 to TRBJ1-1, with 7 bases that match TRBD1. This CDR3 spans 17 amino acids. V shed 0 bases, J shed 0 bases, and the junction held 7 bases outside the gene matches. Germline V gene sequence: CDR1 LGHNA, CDR2 YSLEER. This CDR3 is CASSQDLPRGLNTEAFF. DNA of the CDR3: TGCGCCAGCAGCCAAGATTTACCGAGGGGGCTGAACACTGAAGCTTTCTTT.

This clonotype occurred many times. The genes are TRBV7-2 and TRBJ1-1; no reliable D call. Trimming removed 3 bases from V and 4 bases from J, with 9 bases in between. This CDR3 has 13 amino acids. Germline-derived CDR1 and CDR2 are SGHTA and FQGNSA. CDR3 sequence reads: CASSFRGGTEAFF. The DNA for the CDR3 is TGTGCCAGCAGCTTCAGAGGAGGCACTGAAGCTTTCTTT. The full variable domain, with the rest looked up from reference TRBV7-2 and TRBJ1-1, is GAGVSQSPSNKVTEKGKDVELRCDPISGHTALYWYRQSLGQGLEFLIYFQGNSAPDKSGLPSDRFSAERTGGSVSTLTIQRTQQEDSAVYLCASSFRGGTEAFFGQGTRLTVV.

This clonotype was recorded at least ten times. This CDR3 reads CASTNTRENTGELFF. For the CDR3, the DNA is TGTGCCAGCACTAATACGCGGGAGAACACCGGGGAGCTGTTTTTT. The chain recombines TRBV7-9 with TRBJ2-2; perhaps TRBD2 as D (6 bases). V lost 7 bases and J 1 base, leaving 13 bases between the germline ends. The CDR3 totals 15 residues. Germline V gene data show CDR1 as SEHNR and CDR2 as FQNEAQ (reference sequence). The complete variable domain, with remaining parts taken from reference TRBV7-9 and TRBJ2-2, reads DTGVSQNPRHKITKRGQNVTFRCDPISEHNRLYWYRQTLGQGPEFLTYFQNEAQLEKSRLLSDRFSAERPKGSFSTLEIQRTEQGDSAMYLCASTNTRENTGELFFGEGSRLTVL.

The chain carries TRBV20-1 and TRBJ2-1, with 7 nucleotides matching TRBD1. V was pared by 3 bases and J by 2 bases, with 4 bases of the junction left unmatched. This CDR3 has 14 residues. The germline V gene encodes CDR1 DFQATT and CDR2 SNEGSKA (reference sequence). This chain's CDR3 is CSASRQGAYNEQFF. The CDR3 DNA reads TGCAGTGCTAGCAGGCAGGGGGCCTACAATGAGCAGTTCTTC.

This clonotype has just a few counts. The rearrangement links TRBV12-3 or TRBV12-4 to TRBJ1-3; the D gene is possibly TRBD1 (6 bases). This CDR3 is 15 amino acids long. Trimming took 6 bases from V and 0 from J, leaving 12 bases between them. The CDR3 coding sequence is TGTGCCAGCAGGATAGACAGGAGCTCTGGAAACACCATATATTTT. It translates to CASRIDRSSGNTIYF.

This clonotype has ten or more counts. The chain employs TRBV24-1 and TRBJ2-1; 8 bases are shared with TRBD1. CDR1 and CDR2 from the germline V gene are KGHDR and SFDVKD. CDR3 length: 14 amino acids. V shed 1 base, J shed 6 bases, and the junction held 1 base outside the gene matches. The CDR3 region has the DNA TGTGCCACCAGTGATTTCGGACAGGGCAATGAGCAGTTCTTC. This gives the protein CATSDFGQGNEQFF.

This clonotype was counted at least ten times. This sequence joins TRBV11-2 and TRBJ1-1; D might be TRBD1 (5 bases). The CDR3 runs 15 residues. Trimming took 3 bases from V and 0 from J, leaving 11 bases between them. Per the germline V gene, CDR1 is SGHAT and CDR2 is FQNNGV. The CDR3 DNA sequence: TGTGCCAGCAGCTTTCAGGGAACCATGAACACTGAAGCTTTCTTT. It encodes CASSFQGTMNTEAFF.

This clonotype came up a few times. A much bigger clone sits one base away, suggesting this may be a read error. The genes are TRBV12-3 or TRBV12-4 and TRBJ1-2, with a tentative D call TRBD1 (6 bases). CDR3 length: 14 residues. Written as DNA, the CDR3 is TGTGCCAGCAGTCGAATCAGGGGATCCTATGGCTACCCCTTC. Its translation is CASSRIRGSYGYPF.

The chain is built from TRBV29-1 and TRBJ2-3; 12 positions agree with TRBD2. The CDR3 runs to 14 residues. J lost 5 bases, V lost 7 bases, and 7 bases had no gene match. The germline V gene encodes CDR1 SQVTM and CDR2 ANQGSEA. CDR3 sequence (DNA): TGCAGCGCTCTAGCGGGAGGGACGGGAGATACGCAGTATTTT. Its protein product is CSALAGGTGDTQYF.

This clonotype was observed at least ten times. The CDR3 is CAISVGQGVGGANVLTF. Written as DNA, the CDR3 is TGTGCCATCAGTGTGGGACAGGGTGTAGGTGGGGCCAACGTCCTGACTTTC. This chain joins TRBV10-3 and TRBJ2-6; TRBD1 matches at 9 bases. The J segment lost 3 bases and the V segment lost 4 bases, leaving 7 bases of the junction unmatched. This CDR3 region has 17 residues. Germline V gene data show CDR1 as ENHRY and CDR2 as SYGVKD.

CDR3 nucleotide sequence: TGTGCCAGCAGTAGTTTGGGGGCTGGCGAGCAGTACTTC. Translated: CASSSLGAGEQYF. The chain couples TRBV2 to TRBJ2-7; TRBD1 might be the D (6 bases). Trimming stripped 5 bases from V and 6 bases from J, with 14 bases between. The CDR3 length is 13 residues. From germline, CDR1 is SNHLY and CDR2 FYNNEI.

In this sample, this clonotype turned up many times. This chain uses TRBV12-3 or TRBV12-4 with TRBJ2-5, with unresolved D. V lost 6 bases and J 2 bases, leaving 13 bases between the germline ends. The CDR3 runs 14 residues. CDR3 loop: CASRGVGLQETQYF. CDR3 sequence (DNA): TGTGCCAGCAGGGGCGTTGGGCTTCAAGAGACCCAGTACTTC.